This T cell receptor beta chain emerged from a study of beta chain features in type 1 diabetes. Study results and caveats: All four CD4+ subsets from Type 1 diabetes patients carried moderately but significantly shorter TCRB CDR3s.

The study reverse transcribed the entire isolated RNA, so it sequenced expressed TCRB transcripts. Clones were sequenced by immunoSEQ multiplex PCR, and TCRdb holds only the in-frame ones, with some missing. This sample carries hundreds of thousands of clones, over 12% of them seen once, and the ten largest clones take roughly 0.04%. Trimming took off 4 bases at V and 2 bases at J, with 20 bases between the two ends. This CDR3 has 17 residues. Naive, central memory, regulatory and stem cell-like memory cells within the CD4+ compartment were sorted using CD45RO/CCR7/CD25/CD127/CD95/CD27. This clone was seen a handful of times. As yet, its antigen is unknown.

This TCR derives from a man between 18 and 35 years old with type 1 diabetes. The sample taken for sequencing was naive CD4+ T cells from blood. The rearrangement joins TRBV23-1 to TRBJ1-2; D may be TRBD1 (6 bases). TRBV23-1 is identified as an open reading frame with a role that is uncertain. Here the CDR3 reads CASSRSGAGAVNYGYTF. Here the CDR3 DNA reads TGCGCCAGCAGTCGATCCGGGGCAGGGGCAGTAAACTATGGCTACACCTTC.